A selection of T cell receptor beta chains follows, all from one sample in a study of cytomegalovirus exposure and HLA in healthy donors. Profiling relied on immunoSEQ multiplex PCR, and the TCRdb table lists in-frame clones only, not all of them. The table lists about 160,000 clones, 70% to 85% of them singletons, with roughly 3.6% in the top ten. The sequencing input was PBMCs. Receptor source: a man aged 30 to 45 in good health and CMV-seropositive. Both conserved end residues are part of each CDR3. D genes are given only for firm matches. Expanded clones get a size class; other rows say once, few or many, or leave the size out.

J	V	size	D	CDR3	DNA
TRBJ2-7	TRBV25-1	-	-	CASSEIRDTYEQYF	TGTGCCAGCAGTGAGATCCGGGACACATACGAGCAGTACTTC
TRBJ1-6	TRBV2	-	TRBD1	CASSGQGLNSPLHF	TGTGCCAGCAGTGGACAGGGGCTGAATTCACCCCTCCACTTT
TRBJ2-7	TRBV10-3	-	TRBD1	CAISSNPGQGMSYEQYF	TGTGCCATCAGCTCAAACCCGGGACAGGGAATGTCCTACGAGCAGTACTTC
TRBJ2-7	TRBV6-1	-	TRBD1	CASSRPGQGIYEQYF	TGTGCCAGCAGTCGACCGGGACAGGGGATCTACGAGCAGTACTTC
TRBJ1-3	TRBV6-5	once	-	CASRQVSGNTIYF	TGTGCCAGCCGACAGGTCTCTGGAAACACCATATATTTT
TRBJ2-7	TRBV5-6	-	-	CASSFLQGTEQYF	TGTGCCAGCAGCTTCTTACAGGGAACCGAGCAGTACTTC
TRBJ1-1	TRBV7-9	-	-	CASSFREVSEAFF	TGTGCCAGCAGCTTCAGGGAAGTCAGTGAAGCTTTCTTT
TRBJ1-6	TRBV15	-	TRBD1	CATSRGGDRGLSPLHF	TGTGCCACCAGCAGAGGGGGGGACAGGGGCCTATCACCCCTCCACTTT
TRBJ1-2	TRBV7-8	-	-	CASSLGPDGYTF	TGTGCCAGCAGCTTAGGTCCAGATGGCTACACCTTC
TRBJ1-2	TRBV30	few	-	CAWSVLSRQKPNYGYTF	TGTGCCTGGAGTGTACTTTCTAGGCAGAAACCAAACTATGGCTACACCTTC
TRBJ2-1	TRBV7-2	-	-	CASSLTFSNEQFF	TGTGCCAGCAGCTTGACATTTTCCAATGAGCAGTTCTTC